This TCR beta chain comes out of a study of CD8+CD57+ T cells in acquired aplastic anemia. Study as a whole: When averaged, DNA from sorted CD4+ and CD8+ cells came to about 3 ug. Study results and limitations: With respect to CD8+ Simpson's diversity, patients and controls did not differ significantly. Patients and controls were found to share approximately 31 CD8+ CDR3 sequences.

Sequencing involved patients with CD8+CD57+ cell expansion previously shown by flow cytometry. As regards this clonotype: What it binds is not known.

CDR3 length: 14 amino acids. The V and J ends lost 5 bases and 4 bases, in that order; junction bases with no gene match: 6. Germline V gene sequence: CDR1 DFQATT, CDR2 SNEGSKA (reference sequence). CDR3 and TCR beta VDJ profiling relied on genomic DNA as the template. From the reads, TCRdb called clonotypes with MiXCR, one entry per CDR3 protein. Among some 180,000 distinct CDR3 sequences listed, 45% to 60% were seen once. This clonotype originated in a human donor with aplastic anemia. Material: sorted CD4+, CD8+, or CD8+CD57+ T cells (not recorded which) from PBMCs. V gene TRBV20-1 combines with J gene TRBJ2-3, with TRBD1 identical over 10 bases. CDR3 loop: CSALGTGAADTQYF. CDR3 DNA: TGCAGTGCTTTAGGGACAGGGGCAGCAGATACGCAGTATTTT.